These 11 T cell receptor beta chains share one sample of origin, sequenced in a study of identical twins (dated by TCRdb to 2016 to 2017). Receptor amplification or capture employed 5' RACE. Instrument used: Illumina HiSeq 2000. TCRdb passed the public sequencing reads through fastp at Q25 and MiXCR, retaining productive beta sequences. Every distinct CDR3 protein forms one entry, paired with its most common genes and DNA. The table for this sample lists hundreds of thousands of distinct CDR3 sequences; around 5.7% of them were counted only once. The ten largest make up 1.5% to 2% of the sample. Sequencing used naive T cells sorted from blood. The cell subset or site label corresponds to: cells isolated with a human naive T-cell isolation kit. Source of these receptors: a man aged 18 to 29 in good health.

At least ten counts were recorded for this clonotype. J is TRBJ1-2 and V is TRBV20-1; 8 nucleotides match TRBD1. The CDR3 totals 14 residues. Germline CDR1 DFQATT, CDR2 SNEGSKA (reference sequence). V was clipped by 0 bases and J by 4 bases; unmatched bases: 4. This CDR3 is CSARDPRGLYGYTF. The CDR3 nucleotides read TGCAGTGCTAGAGATCCCAGGGGGCTCTATGGCTACACCTTC.

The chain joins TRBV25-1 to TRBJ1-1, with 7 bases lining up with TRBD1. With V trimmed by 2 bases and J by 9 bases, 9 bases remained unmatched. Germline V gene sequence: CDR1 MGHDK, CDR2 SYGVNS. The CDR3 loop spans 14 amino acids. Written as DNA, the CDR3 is TGTGCCAGCAGTGAACGGAACAGGGGAGTGAAAGCTTTCTTT. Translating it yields CASSERNRGVKAFF. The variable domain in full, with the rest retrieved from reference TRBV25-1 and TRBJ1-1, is EADIYQTPRYLVIGTGKKITLECSQTMGHDKMYWYQQDPGMELHLIHYSYGVNSTEKGDLSSESTVSRIRTEHFPLTLESARPSHTSQYLCASSERNRGVKAFFGQGTRLTVV.

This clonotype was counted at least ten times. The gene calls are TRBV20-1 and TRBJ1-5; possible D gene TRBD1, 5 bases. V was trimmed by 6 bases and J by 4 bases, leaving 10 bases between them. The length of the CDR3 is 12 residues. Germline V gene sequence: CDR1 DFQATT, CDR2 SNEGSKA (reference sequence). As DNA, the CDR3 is TGCAGTGCCAGACAGATAAATCAGCCCCAGCATTTT. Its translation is CSARQINQPQHF.

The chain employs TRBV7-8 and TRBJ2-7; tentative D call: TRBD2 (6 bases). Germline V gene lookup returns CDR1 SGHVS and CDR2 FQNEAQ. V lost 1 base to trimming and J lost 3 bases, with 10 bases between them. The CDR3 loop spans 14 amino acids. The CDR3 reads CASSLGLEVYEQYF. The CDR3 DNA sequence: TGTGCCAGCAGCTTAGGACTAGAAGTCTACGAGCAGTACTTC.

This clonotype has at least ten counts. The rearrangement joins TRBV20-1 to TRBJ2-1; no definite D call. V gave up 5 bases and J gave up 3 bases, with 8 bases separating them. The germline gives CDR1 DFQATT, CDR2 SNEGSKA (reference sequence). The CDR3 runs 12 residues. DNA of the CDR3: TGCAGTGCTCCTTCAGTCTACAATGAGCAGTTCTTC. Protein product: CSAPSVYNEQFF.

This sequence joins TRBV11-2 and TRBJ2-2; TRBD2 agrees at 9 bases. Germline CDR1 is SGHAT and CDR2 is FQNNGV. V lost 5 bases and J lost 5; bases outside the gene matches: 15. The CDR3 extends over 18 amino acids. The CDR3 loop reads CASSPTLLAGATTGELFF. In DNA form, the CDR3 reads TGTGCCAGCAGCCCGACGCTTTTAGCGGGAGCGACAACCGGGGAGCTGTTTTTT. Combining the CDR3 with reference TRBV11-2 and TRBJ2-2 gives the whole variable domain EAGVAQSPRYKIIEKRQSVAFWCNPISGHATLYWYQQILGQGPKLLIQFQNNGVVDDSQLPKDRFSAERLKGVDSTLKIQPAKLEDSAVYLCASSPTLLAGATTGELFFGEGSRLTVL.

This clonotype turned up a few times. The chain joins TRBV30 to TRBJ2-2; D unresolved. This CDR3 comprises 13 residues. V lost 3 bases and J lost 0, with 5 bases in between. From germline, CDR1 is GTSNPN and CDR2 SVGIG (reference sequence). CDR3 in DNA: TGTGCCTGGAGATTGGCGAACACCGGGGAGCTGTTTTTT. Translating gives CAWRLANTGELFF.

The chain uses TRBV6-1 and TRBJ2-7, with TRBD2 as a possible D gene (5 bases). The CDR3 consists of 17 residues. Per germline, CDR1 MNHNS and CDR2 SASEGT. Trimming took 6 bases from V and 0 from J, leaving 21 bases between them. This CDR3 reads CASSPRRLGNSSYEQYF. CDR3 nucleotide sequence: TGTGCCAGCAGCCCCAGGAGGCTGGGAAACAGCTCCTACGAGCAGTACTTC.

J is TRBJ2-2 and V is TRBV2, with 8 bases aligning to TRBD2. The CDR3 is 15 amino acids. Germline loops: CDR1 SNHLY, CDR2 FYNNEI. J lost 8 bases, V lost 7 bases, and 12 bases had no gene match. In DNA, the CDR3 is TGTGCCAGCATCTCTTCCGGGAGGGCCCGAGGGGAGCTGTTTTTT. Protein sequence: CASISSGRARGELFF.

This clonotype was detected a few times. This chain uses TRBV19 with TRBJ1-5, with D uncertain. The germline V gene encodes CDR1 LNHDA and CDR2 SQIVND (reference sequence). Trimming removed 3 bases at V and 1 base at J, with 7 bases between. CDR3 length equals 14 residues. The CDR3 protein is CASSMDGSNQPQHF. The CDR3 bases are TGTGCCAGTAGTATGGATGGGAGCAATCAGCCCCAGCATTTT.

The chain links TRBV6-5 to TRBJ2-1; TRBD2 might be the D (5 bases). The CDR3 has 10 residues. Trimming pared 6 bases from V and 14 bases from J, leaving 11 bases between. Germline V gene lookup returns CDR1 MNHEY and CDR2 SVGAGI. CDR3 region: CASSPGSEFF. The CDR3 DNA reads TGTGCCAGCAGCCCGGGGTCAGAGTTCTTC.